This entry lists 26 T cell receptor beta chains sequenced from one sample in a study of T cells expressing NK-cell markers. Reprocessing the 5' RACE reads, TCRdb reports a single entry for every CDR3 protein and omits DNA. In total, the table holds more than 250,000 distinct CDR3 sequences. Sequencing used blood T cells: a sorted CD56 or NKG2C T cell subset, CD4+ or CD8+ T cells, or bulk PBMC T cells (not recorded which). Receptors originate from a man younger than 30 in good health.

The V gene is TRBV3-1, the J gene TRBJ2-4; TCRdb calls TRBD1, which cannot be checked without DNA. Germline lookup yields CDR1 LGHDT and CDR2 YNNKEL (reference sequence). The CDR3 length is 16 residues. CDR3 protein: CASSQHDRGYKNIQYF.

The chain couples TRBV12-3 or TRBV12-4 to TRBJ1-4. The CDR3 is made up of 13 amino acids. The CDR3 is CASTTAVVEKLFF.

The chain joins TRBV20-1 to TRBJ2-1; the TRBD2 assignment by TCRdb is unverifiable without DNA. Germline V gives CDR1 DFQATT, CDR2 SNEGSKA (reference sequence). The CDR3 runs 13 residues. This chain's CDR3 is CSARGLAGGEQFF.

The chain uses TRBV27 and TRBJ1-1; as DNA is missing, the TRBD1 call by TCRdb cannot be tested. The CDR3 loop spans 14 amino acids. CDR1 and CDR2 (germline): MNHEY, SMNVEV (reference sequence). This CDR3 reads CASSWAGANTEAFF.

The J gene is TRBJ2-4, the V gene TRBV20-1. The germline CDR1 and CDR2 sequences are DFQATT and SNEGSKA (reference sequence). The CDR3 totals 15 residues. CDR3 sequence reads: CSASRARLAKNIQYF.

The J gene is TRBJ2-1, the V gene TRBV7-2; the D gene TCRdb calls, TRBD2, cannot be checked with no DNA. Germline lookup yields CDR1 SGHTA and CDR2 FQGNSA. The CDR3 is 15 residues long. CDR3 region: CASTAGGLDRNEQFF. The variable domain in full, completed from reference TRBV7-2 and TRBJ2-1, reads GAGVSQSPSNKVTEKGKDVELRCDPISGHTALYWYRQSLGQGLEFLIYFQGNSAPDKSGLPSDRFSAERTGGSVSTLTIQRTQQEDSAVYLCASTAGGLDRNEQFFGPGTRLTVL.

The chain recombines TRBV5-1 with TRBJ2-5; with no DNA, the TCRdb D assignment of TRBD1 cannot be verified. CDR1 and CDR2 (germline): SGHRS, YFSETQ. This CDR3 contains 14 residues. CDR3 residues: CASSWVDRQETQYF.

The J gene is TRBJ2-1, the V gene TRBV6-5; TCRdb lists TRBD2, though no DNA is available to test this call. This CDR3 is 14 amino acids long. Germline CDR1 MNHEY, CDR2 SVGAGI. CDR3 protein: CASSSGLGNYEQFF.

CDR3 in amino acids: CASRGTGTDTQYF. J is TRBJ2-3 and V is TRBV12-3 or TRBV12-4; the TCRdb call, TRBD1, lacks DNA for checking. The CDR3 sequence is 13 residues long.

The chain joins TRBV7-2 to TRBJ1-5; TCRdb picks TRBD1, but there is no DNA to check that call. The CDR3 length is 15 residues. Looked up from germline, CDR1 is SGHTA and CDR2 is FQGNSA. CDR3: CASSLANRGNQPQHF.

The rearrangement links TRBV5-5 to TRBJ2-7; TCRdb picks TRBD2, but there is no DNA to check that call. CDR3 length: 14 residues. Germline CDR1 is SGHKS and CDR2 is YYEKEE (reference sequence). CDR3 sequence: CASSTPGLPDEQYF.

The genes are TRBV29-1 and TRBJ1-3; the TRBD1 assignment by TCRdb is unverifiable without DNA. The germline CDR1 and CDR2 sequences are SQVTM and ANQGSEA. The CDR3 loop spans 13 amino acids. The CDR3 loop is CSATDRIRNTIYF. The whole variable domain, filled in from reference TRBV29-1 and TRBJ1-3, reads SAVISQKPSRDICQRGTSLTIQCQVDSQVTMMFWYRQQPGQSLTLIATANQGSEATYESGFVIDKFPISRPNLTFSTLTVSNMSPEDSSIYLCSATDRIRNTIYFGEGSWLTVV.

The chain recombines TRBV7-9 with TRBJ2-7; TCRdb designates TRBD2, a call that cannot be tested without DNA. The CDR3 loop spans 15 amino acids. Germline V CDR1 and CDR2: SEHNR, FQNEAQ (reference sequence). CDR3 loop: CASSASGLVTIGQYF.

V gene TRBV20-1 combines with J gene TRBJ2-3; there is no DNA to check the TCRdb D call of TRBD2. The CDR3 has 15 residues. Germline CDR1 and CDR2: DFQATT and SNEGSKA (reference sequence). CDR3 residues: CSATRTSGNPDTQYF.

The rearrangement links TRBV12-3 or TRBV12-4 to TRBJ2-3; TCRdb's D gene call, TRBD1, goes unchecked for lack of DNA. The CDR3 consists of 11 residues. CDR3 loop: CASSTPGTQYF.

The rearrangement uses TRBV7-2 and TRBJ2-5; checking the TCRdb D call of TRBD2 is not possible without DNA. CDR1 is SGHTA and CDR2 is FQGNSA in the germline V gene. There are 15 residues in the CDR3. CDR3 sequence reads: CASAAGLPEEETQYF.

The V call is TRBV12-3 or TRBV12-4, the J call TRBJ2-3; the TCRdb D gene call, TRBD2, has no DNA to confirm it. The CDR3 is 15 amino acids. CDR3 amino acids: CASSRSGSLTDTQYF.

The rearrangement links TRBV11-2 to TRBJ2-3; TCRdb's D call, TRBD2, is unchecked because there is no DNA. Germline-derived CDR1 and CDR2 are SGHAT and FQNNGV. The CDR3 has 16 residues. CDR3 protein: CASSGRLAGLTDTQYF. Filled out from reference TRBV11-2 and TRBJ2-3, the complete variable domain reads EAGVAQSPRYKIIEKRQSVAFWCNPISGHATLYWYQQILGQGPKLLIQFQNNGVVDDSQLPKDRFSAERLKGVDSTLKIQPAKLEDSAVYLCASSGRLAGLTDTQYFGPGTRLTVL.

The genes are TRBV24-1 and TRBJ2-3. The CDR3 covers 16 residues. Germline loops: CDR1 KGHDR, CDR2 SFDVKD. CDR3 in amino acids: CATSDRKGGSTDTQYF.

CDR3 region: CASRAMGETQYF. The J gene is TRBJ2-5, the V gene TRBV6-5. CDR1 is MNHEY, CDR2 SVGAGI, per germline. The CDR3 spans 12 residues.

V gene TRBV6-2 or TRBV6-3 combines with J gene TRBJ1-1; the D call from TCRdb, TRBD1, cannot be confirmed without DNA. The germline gives CDR1 MNHEY, CDR2 SVGEGT. The CDR3 runs to 15 residues. CDR3 loop: CASSYRRRGNTEAFF.

The rearrangement uses TRBV11-2 and TRBJ2-1; TCRdb outputs TRBD2, but without DNA this stays unchecked. CDR1 is SGHAT, CDR2 FQNNGV, per germline. This CDR3 is 14 amino acids long. This CDR3 is CASSSLAGRNEQFF.

The gene calls are TRBV5-1 and TRBJ2-1. Germline V CDR1 and CDR2: SGHRS, YFSETQ. This CDR3 spans 16 amino acids. This chain's CDR3 is CASSLYGEVSLGEQFF.

The chain recombines TRBV5-5 with TRBJ2-3; lacking DNA, the TRBD2 call made by TCRdb goes unchecked. Germline V gives CDR1 SGHKS, CDR2 YYEKEE (reference sequence). This CDR3 is 15 amino acids long. The CDR3 here is CASSPLSGGRDTQYF.

J is TRBJ2-2 and V is TRBV24-1; lacking DNA, the TRBD1 call made by TCRdb goes unchecked. The CDR3 is 14 amino acids. CDR1 is KGHDR, CDR2 SFDVKD, per germline. CDR3 protein: CATHGQGASGELFF.

The chain employs TRBV5-1 and TRBJ2-5; with no DNA, the TCRdb D assignment of TRBD1 cannot be verified. This CDR3 has 16 amino acids. Germline CDR1 reads SGHRS; CDR2 reads YFSETQ. The CDR3 loop is CASSLSVRGQQETQYF.